The 30 T cell receptor beta chains below were found in one sample sequenced in a study of regulatory and conventional T cells in RAG deficiency. The table came from immunoSEQ multiplex PCR; TCRdb's copy has only in-frame clones and leaves some out. The sample holds roughly 10,000 clones; 90% to 95% are singletons and the top ten take almost 1.5%. Blood CD4+ CD25-low CD127-high conventional T cells supplied the genomic DNA template. The sequenced material came from CD4+ effector T cells sorted from blood. Source of these receptors: a human donor with RAG deficiency presenting as severe combined immunodeficiency.

This sequence joins TRBV9 and TRBJ2-3; 9 bases agree with TRBD1. CDR3 length: 17 residues. The V segment lost 0 bases and the J segment 3 bases; nucleotides outside the gene matches: 8. Germline CDR1 is SGDLS and CDR2 is YYNGEE. The CDR3 nucleotides read TGTGCCAGCAGCGTAGGGATCGGGACAGGGACAACAGATACGCAGTATTTT. Translated: CASSVGIGTGTTDTQYF.

The chain is built from TRBV10-3 and TRBJ2-7; D is unclear. CDR3 length: 17 residues. From germline, CDR1 is ENHRY and CDR2 SYGVKD. V was shortened by 3 bases and J by 0 bases, with 18 bases between the two germline ends. The CDR3 protein is CAISDPTGPFPSYEQYF. CDR3 DNA sequence: TGTGCCATCAGTGACCCCACGGGCCCGTTCCCCTCCTACGAGCAGTACTTC.

The CDR3 loop reads CAITRTGQPDTQYF. The CDR3 coding sequence is TGTGCCATCACCCGAACCGGACAGCCAGATACGCAGTATTTT. The V gene is TRBV10-3, the J gene TRBJ2-3, with D perhaps TRBD1 (6 bases). The V gene lost 7 bases and the J gene lost 4 bases, with 15 bases spanning the gap. The CDR3 covers 14 residues. Germline lookup yields CDR1 ENHRY and CDR2 SYGVKD.

CDR3 sequence reads: CASSEVGGPSTDTQYF. The CDR3 bases are TGTGCCAGCAGTGAAGTAGGGGGGCCTAGCACAGATACGCAGTATTTT. The chain employs TRBV6-1 and TRBJ2-3; either TRBD1 or TRBD2 may fit D (6 bases each). CDR3 length: 16 residues. Germline V gene data show CDR1 as MNHNS and CDR2 as SASEGT. Trimming took 1 base from V and 0 from J, leaving 11 bases between them.

CDR3 DNA sequence: TGTGCCAGCAGCCAAGAGGGACAGGGGACCCAGTACTTC. Translating it yields CASSQEGQGTQYF. The chain joins TRBV4-2 to TRBJ2-5, with 9 bases matching TRBD1. This CDR3 has 13 amino acids. Germline V CDR1 and CDR2: LGHNA, YNFKEQ. V shed 0 bases, J shed 7 bases, and the junction held 0 bases outside the gene matches.

The chain uses TRBV11-3 and TRBJ2-5; D gene ambiguous. Germline loops: CDR1 SGHNT, CDR2 YENEEA. This CDR3 contains 13 residues. V lost 1 base to trimming and J lost 4 bases, with 7 bases between them. The CDR3 loop reads CASSLGRLETQYF. As DNA, the CDR3 is TGTGCCAGCAGCTTAGGACGGTTAGAGACCCAGTACTTC.

This chain links TRBV9 with TRBJ2-1; D gene uncertain. Germline values: CDR1 SGDLS, CDR2 YYNGEE. V lost 0 bases and J lost 0, with 4 bases in between. This CDR3 comprises 14 residues. The CDR3 region is CASSVASSYNEQFF. The CDR3 DNA is TGTGCCAGCAGCGTAGCTAGCTCCTACAATGAGCAGTTCTTC.

The chain carries TRBV6-5 and TRBJ2-3; a weak D match, TRBD1 (6 bases). Trimming left V 7 bases short and J 11 bases short, with 13 bases between. This CDR3 is 11 amino acids long. Germline V gene lookup returns CDR1 MNHEY and CDR2 SVGAGI. The CDR3 nucleotides read TGTGCCAGCAATTCGGGACAAAGGCAGTATTTT. It is translated as CASNSGQRQYF.

V gene TRBV18 combines with J gene TRBJ2-1; no reliable D call. With 3 bases removed from V and 3 bases from J, the gap between germline ends came to 12 bases. CDR3 length: 15 residues. CDR1 and CDR2 from the germline V gene are KGHSH and LQKENI. The CDR3 sequence is CASSPSESIYNEQFF. The CDR3 DNA sequence: TGTGCCAGCTCACCGAGCGAGAGTATCTACAATGAGCAGTTCTTC.

The V gene is TRBV10-3, the J gene TRBJ2-3; D perhaps matches TRBD2 (5 bases). V lost 3 bases, J lost 3 bases, and 10 bases lay in between. The germline gives CDR1 ENHRY, CDR2 SYGVKD. This CDR3 is built from 14 residues. In DNA, the CDR3 is TGTGCCATCAGTGACCCGGGCGGGACAGATACGCAGTATTTT. Its protein product is CAISDPGGTDTQYF.

The J gene is TRBJ2-3, the V gene TRBV4-3; possibly TRBD2 for D (6 bases). From germline, CDR1 is LGHNA and CDR2 YSLEER. Between the trimmed V and J ends, which lost 1 base and 6 bases, there was a span of 11 bases. The CDR3 consists of 14 residues. CDR3 residues: CASSQAPGRDTQYF. The CDR3 DNA follows: TGCGCCAGCAGCCAAGCGCCAGGGAGGGATACGCAGTATTTT.

The gene calls are TRBV7-2 and TRBJ1-2; 8 bases map to TRBD1. Germline V gene lookup returns CDR1 SGHTA and CDR2 FQGNSA. The CDR3 consists of 16 residues. V gave up 0 bases and J gave up 0 bases; unmatched junction bases: 3. The CDR3 region has the DNA TGTGCCAGCAGCTTAGCACAGGGGGACGCTAACTATGGCTACACCTTC. The encoded protein is CASSLAQGDANYGYTF.

The chain uses TRBV7-2 and TRBJ1-2, with D unclear. The CDR3 is made up of 12 amino acids. Trimming cost V 1 base and J 5 bases, with 5 bases left between them. Germline values: CDR1 SGHTA, CDR2 FQGNSA. The CDR3 loop reads CASSLGPYGYTF. In nucleotides, the CDR3 is TGTGCCAGCAGCTTAGGACCGTATGGCTACACCTTC.

The V gene is TRBV7-7, the J gene TRBJ2-5; 8 bases match TRBD1. The CDR3 consists of 13 residues. CDR1 is SSHAT and CDR2 is FNYEAQ in the germline V gene (reference sequence). V dropped 5 bases and J dropped 4; count of bases not matched to a gene: 3. In nucleotides, the CDR3 is TGTGCCAGCAGCGAAGACAGGGGAGAGACCCAGTACTTC. Translation: CASSEDRGETQYF.

This clone was observed once. The chain is built from TRBV7-2 and TRBJ2-1, with a weak D call TRBD1 (5 bases). Germline CDR1 SGHTA, CDR2 FQGNSA. The CDR3 consists of 15 residues. Trimming stripped 1 base from V and 4 bases from J, with 11 bases between. This CDR3 is CASSLVGAEYNEQFF. DNA for the CDR3: TGTGCCAGCAGCTTAGTAGGGGCGGAGTACAATGAGCAGTTCTTC.

The genes are TRBV4-3 and TRBJ1-1; no clear D. Germline values: CDR1 LGHNA, CDR2 YSLEER. The CDR3 is 14 residues long. V was clipped by 0 bases and J by 7 bases, with 12 bases between them. The CDR3 protein is CASSQEWGVNEAFF. CDR3 sequence (DNA): TGCGCCAGCAGCCAAGAATGGGGAGTGAATGAAGCTTTCTTT.

J is TRBJ1-4 and V is TRBV6-5; 11 nucleotides agree with TRBD1. CDR1 is MNHEY and CDR2 is SVGAGI in the germline V gene. The CDR3 runs to 15 residues. Trimming took 2 bases from V and 7 from J; bases not matched to a gene: 3. CDR3 amino acids: CASSYGQGAGEKLFF. The CDR3 region has the DNA TGTGCCAGCAGTTACGGACAGGGGGCAGGTGAAAAACTGTTTTTT.

This clone came up once. This sequence joins TRBV18 and TRBJ2-7; D may be TRBD1 (6 bases). The CDR3 is 16 residues long. The V and J ends lost 5 bases and 2 bases respectively, with 19 bases between them. Germline CDR1 reads KGHSH; CDR2 reads LQKENI. CDR3 sequence: CASSAGTSQLTYEQYF. CDR3 in DNA: TGTGCCAGCTCAGCCGGGACATCGCAACTTACCTACGAGCAGTACTTC.

V and J are TRBV25-1 and TRBJ2-7, with D perhaps TRBD2 (5 bases). V was shortened by 2 bases and J by 2 bases, with 10 bases between the two germline ends. This CDR3 spans 14 amino acids. The V gene's germline CDR1 is MGHDK and CDR2 SYGVNS. The CDR3 spells CASSETGITYEQYF. Here the CDR3 DNA reads TGTGCCAGCAGTGAAACCGGGATTACCTACGAGCAGTACTTC.

V and J are TRBV7-2 and TRBJ2-5; no firm D call. V lost 5 bases to trimming and J lost 5 bases, with 12 bases between them. The germline V gene encodes CDR1 SGHTA and CDR2 FQGNSA. The length of the CDR3 is 13 residues. CDR3 bases: TGTGCCAGCAGCCCCGTTGTGGGGGAGACCCAGTACTTC. Translation gives CASSPVVGETQYF.

The rearrangement links TRBV4-3 to TRBJ1-5, with no clear D. From germline, CDR1 is LGHNA and CDR2 YSLEER. The CDR3 is 15 amino acids. V gave up 1 base and J gave up 7 bases, with 14 bases separating them. The DNA for the CDR3 is TGCGCCAGCAGCCAAGTAAGATGGGTGGGCCAGCCCCAGCATTTT. The encoded protein is CASSQVRWVGQPQHF.

The chain employs TRBV5-1 and TRBJ2-2, with 8 nucleotides matching TRBD1. Germline-derived CDR1 and CDR2 are SGHRS and YFSETQ. The J segment lost 5 bases and the V segment lost 0 bases, leaving 3 bases of the junction unmatched. The CDR3 is 15 amino acids. The CDR3 here is CASSLGTGKTGELFF. CDR3 DNA sequence: TGCGCCAGCAGCTTGGGGACAGGGAAAACCGGGGAGCTGTTTTTT.

The sample holds one count of this clone. The V gene is TRBV18, the J gene TRBJ1-2; TRBD1 might be the D (5 bases). Germline values: CDR1 KGHSH, CDR2 LQKENI. This CDR3 spans 14 amino acids. V lost 5 bases to trimming and J lost 3 bases, with 13 bases between them. This CDR3 is CASSESRDDYGYTF. The CDR3 DNA reads TGTGCCAGCTCAGAGTCCAGGGACGACTATGGCTACACCTTC. Full variable domain (missing parts from reference TRBV18 and TRBJ1-2): NAGVMQNPRHLVRRRGQEARLRCSPMKGHSHVYWYRQLPEEGLKFMVYLQKENIIDESGMPKERFSAEFPKEGPSILRIQQVVRGDSAAYFCASSESRDDYGYTFGSGTRLTVV.

V is TRBV11-2 and J is TRBJ2-7; D unresolved. The CDR3 totals 14 residues. Germline loops: CDR1 SGHAT, CDR2 FQNNGV. V lost 3 bases and J lost 0, with 9 bases in between. CDR3 sequence: CASSFFRSSYEQYF. CDR3 bases: TGTGCCAGCAGCTTTTTCAGGAGCTCCTACGAGCAGTACTTC.

The rearrangement joins TRBV6-5 to TRBJ2-4, with D perhaps being TRBD1 or TRBD2 (5 bases each). The CDR3 is 16 residues long. Trimming removed 2 bases from V and 5 bases from J, with 16 bases in between. Germline CDR1 reads MNHEY; CDR2 reads SVGAGI. The CDR3 sequence: CASSYGGPGSQNIQYF. CDR3 DNA sequence: TGTGCCAGCAGTTACGGCGGGCCAGGGTCGCAAAACATTCAGTACTTC.

The table lists this clone with a few counts. V gene TRBV9 combines with J gene TRBJ2-2; D ambiguous. The CDR3 has 15 residues. V lost 1 base and J lost 0, with 7 bases in between. Germline assignment: CDR1 SGDLS and CDR2 YYNGEE. CDR3 sequence: CASSVISANTGELFF. The CDR3 bases are TGTGCCAGCAGCGTAATAAGTGCGAACACCGGGGAGCTGTTTTTT. The full variable domain, completed using reference TRBV9 and TRBJ2-2, is DSGVTQTPKHLITATGQRVTLRCSPRSGDLSVYWYQQSLDQGLQFLIQYYNGEERAKGNILERFSAQQFPDLHSELNLSSLELGDSALYFCASSVISANTGELFFGEGSRLTVL.

The chain uses TRBV5-1 and TRBJ2-1; 7 bases line up with TRBD2. CDR3 size: 17 residues. The junction had 9 bases not matched to a gene; V was cut back by 3 bases and J by 0 bases. Looked up from germline, CDR1 is SGHRS and CDR2 is YFSETQ. The CDR3 protein is CASSSSPGGSSYNEQFF. DNA for the CDR3: TGCGCCAGCAGCTCCTCGCCGGGGGGAAGCTCCTACAATGAGCAGTTCTTC.

The chain is built from TRBV10-3 and TRBJ2-7, with a weak D call TRBD2 (6 bases). Germline V gene data show CDR1 as ENHRY and CDR2 as SYGVKD. The length of the CDR3 is 14 residues. Trimming left V 6 bases short and J 4 bases short, with 16 bases between. CDR3: CAIRSGTGDYEQYF. Written as DNA, the CDR3 is TGTGCCATCAGATCCGGGACGGGAGATTACGAGCAGTACTTC.

The CDR3 bases are TGTGCCAGCAGCGCTTGGGGATTCTCTGGGGCCAACGTCCTGACTTTC. Encoded protein: CASSAWGFSGANVLTF. The rearrangement uses TRBV9 and TRBJ2-6; D gene ambiguous. The CDR3 is made up of 16 amino acids. Between the trimmed V and J ends, which lost 3 bases and 0 bases, there was a span of 10 bases. The V gene's germline CDR1 is SGDLS and CDR2 YYNGEE.

The chain carries TRBV7-2 and TRBJ2-1; 8 positions agree with TRBD2. J was trimmed by 2 bases and V by 1 base; bases with no gene match: 4. Germline V gene data show CDR1 as SGHTA and CDR2 as FQGNSA. This CDR3 region has 16 residues. In DNA, the CDR3 is TGTGCCAGCAGCTTAGTAGCGGGGTGGCCCTACAATGAGCAGTTCTTC. This translates into CASSLVAGWPYNEQFF.